The clone carrying this TCR beta chain was seen only once. The data originate from a study of shared clonotypes between healthy human individuals. Libraries were prepared by immunoSEQ multiplex PCR; TCRdb keeps only in-frame clonotypes and omits some of them. The table includes more than 550,000 clones, 55% to 75% detected once. V was trimmed by 2 bases and J by 4 bases, leaving 18 bases between them. The CDR3 consists of 16 residues. Germline CDR1 MDHEN, CDR2 SYDVKM. This sequence originates from a woman in her twenties or thirties in good health. The sample comprised memory CD4+ T cells sorted from blood. Subset here: CD45RA-negative fraction. The chain combines TRBV28 with TRBJ2-7; D is perhaps TRBD1 (6 bases). The CDR3 nucleotides read TGTGCCAGCAGTTTAGTTCACGGACAGACCTCTTACGAGCAGTACTTC. Translated: CASSLVHGQTSYEQYF. Full variable domain (remainder filled in from reference TRBV28 and TRBJ2-7): DVKVTQSSRYLVKRTGEKVFLECVQDMDHENMFWYRQDPGLGLRLIYFSYDVKMKEKGDIPEGYSVSREKKERFSLILESASTNQTSMYLCASSLVHGQTSYEQYFGPGTRLTVT.